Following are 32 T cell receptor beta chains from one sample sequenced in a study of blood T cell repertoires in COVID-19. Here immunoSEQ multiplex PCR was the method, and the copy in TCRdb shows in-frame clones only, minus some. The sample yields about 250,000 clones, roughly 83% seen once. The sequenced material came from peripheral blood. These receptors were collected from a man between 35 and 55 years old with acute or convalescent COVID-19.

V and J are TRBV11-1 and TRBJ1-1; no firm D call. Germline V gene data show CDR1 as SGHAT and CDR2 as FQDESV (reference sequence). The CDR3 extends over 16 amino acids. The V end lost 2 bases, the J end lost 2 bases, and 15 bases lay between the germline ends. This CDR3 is CASSLSQRVGNTEAFF. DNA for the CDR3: TGTGCCAGCAGCTTATCACAGCGGGTTGGCAACACTGAAGCTTTCTTT.

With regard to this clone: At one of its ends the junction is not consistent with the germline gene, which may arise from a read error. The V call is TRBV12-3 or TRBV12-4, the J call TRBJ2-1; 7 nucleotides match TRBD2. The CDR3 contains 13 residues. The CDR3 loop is CASSLARGFHGVF. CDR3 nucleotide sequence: TGTGCCAGCAGTTTAGCGCGGGGGTTTCATGGGGTCTTC.

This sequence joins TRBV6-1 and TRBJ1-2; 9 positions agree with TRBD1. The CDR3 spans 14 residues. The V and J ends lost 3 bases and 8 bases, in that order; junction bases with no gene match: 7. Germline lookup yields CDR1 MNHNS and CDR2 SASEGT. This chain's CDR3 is CASSDVGTGKGYTF. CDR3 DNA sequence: TGTGCCAGCAGTGACGTCGGGACAGGGAAAGGCTACACCTTC.

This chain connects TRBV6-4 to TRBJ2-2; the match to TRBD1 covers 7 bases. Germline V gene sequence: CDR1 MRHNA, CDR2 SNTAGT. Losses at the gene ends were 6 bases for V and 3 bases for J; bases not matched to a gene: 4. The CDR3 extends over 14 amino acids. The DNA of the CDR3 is TGTGCCAGCAGACGGGACAGATACACCGGGGAGCTGTTTTTT. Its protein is CASRRDRYTGELFF.

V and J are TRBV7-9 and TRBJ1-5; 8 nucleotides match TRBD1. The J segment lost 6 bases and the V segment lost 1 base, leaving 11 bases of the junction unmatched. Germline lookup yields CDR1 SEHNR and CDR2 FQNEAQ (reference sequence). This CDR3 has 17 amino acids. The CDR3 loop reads CASSLGDPAGGGQPQHF. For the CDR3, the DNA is TGTGCCAGCAGCTTAGGGGACCCGGCAGGGGGCGGTCAGCCCCAGCATTTT.

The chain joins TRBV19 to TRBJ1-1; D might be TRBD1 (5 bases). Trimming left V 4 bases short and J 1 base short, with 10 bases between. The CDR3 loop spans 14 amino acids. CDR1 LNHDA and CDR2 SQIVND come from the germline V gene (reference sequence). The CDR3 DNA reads TGTGCCAGTAGTACGGACGGGGGGAACACTGAAGCTTTCTTT. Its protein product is CASSTDGGNTEAFF.

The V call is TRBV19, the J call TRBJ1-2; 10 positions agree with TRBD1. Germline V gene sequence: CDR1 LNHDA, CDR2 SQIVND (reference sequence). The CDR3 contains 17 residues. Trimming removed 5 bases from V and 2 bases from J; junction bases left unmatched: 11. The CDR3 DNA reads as TGTGCCAGTAGTCCAATCGGGACAGGGGTCGAAAACTATGGCTACACCTTC. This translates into CASSPIGTGVENYGYTF.

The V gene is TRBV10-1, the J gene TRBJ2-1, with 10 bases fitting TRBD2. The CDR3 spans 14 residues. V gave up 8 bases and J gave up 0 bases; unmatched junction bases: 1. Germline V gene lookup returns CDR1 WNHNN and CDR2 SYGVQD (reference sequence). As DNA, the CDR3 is TGCGCCAGCGCTAGCGGGAGCTCCTACAATGAGCAGTTCTTC. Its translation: CASASGSSYNEQFF.

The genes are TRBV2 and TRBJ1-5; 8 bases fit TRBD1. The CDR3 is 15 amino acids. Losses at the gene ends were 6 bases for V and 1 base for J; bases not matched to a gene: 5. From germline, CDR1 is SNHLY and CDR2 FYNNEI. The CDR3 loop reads CASRAGGRSNQPQHF. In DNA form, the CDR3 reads TGTGCCAGCAGGGCAGGGGGCAGGAGCAATCAGCCCCAGCATTTT.

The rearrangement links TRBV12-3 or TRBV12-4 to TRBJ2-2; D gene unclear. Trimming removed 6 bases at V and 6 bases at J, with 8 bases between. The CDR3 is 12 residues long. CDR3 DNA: TGTGCCAGCAGCCTCACACCCGGGGAGCTGTTTTTT. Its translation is CASSLTPGELFF.

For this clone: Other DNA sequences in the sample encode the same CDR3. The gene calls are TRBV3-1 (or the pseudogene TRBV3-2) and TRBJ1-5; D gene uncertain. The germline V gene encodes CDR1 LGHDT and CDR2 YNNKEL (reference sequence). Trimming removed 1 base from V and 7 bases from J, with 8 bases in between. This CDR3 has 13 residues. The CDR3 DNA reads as TGTGCCAGCAGCCAAGGGGGAGGGCAGCCCCAGCATTTT. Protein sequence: CASSQGGGQPQHF.

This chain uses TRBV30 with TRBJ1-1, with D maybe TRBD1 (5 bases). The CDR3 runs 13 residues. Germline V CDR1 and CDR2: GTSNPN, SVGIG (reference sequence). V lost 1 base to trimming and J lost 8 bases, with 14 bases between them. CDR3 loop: CAWSAKGTEEAFF. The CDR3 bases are TGTGCCTGGAGTGCTAAGGGGACTGAGGAAGCTTTCTTT.

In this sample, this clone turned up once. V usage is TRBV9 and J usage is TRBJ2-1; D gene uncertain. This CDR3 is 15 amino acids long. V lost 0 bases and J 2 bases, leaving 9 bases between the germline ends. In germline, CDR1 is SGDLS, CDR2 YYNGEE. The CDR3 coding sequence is TGTGCCAGCAGCGTAGGAACAGATCCCTACAATGAGCAGTTCTTC. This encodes CASSVGTDPYNEQFF.

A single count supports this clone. The CDR3 nucleotides are TGTGCCAGCAGCCAAGCGGTCACTGGGACAATGGGGACCCAGTACTTC. Amino acid sequence: CASSQAVTGTMGTQYF. The J gene is TRBJ2-5, the V gene TRBV3-1 (or the pseudogene TRBV3-2), with D possibly matching TRBD1 (6 bases). The germline V gene encodes CDR1 LGHDT and CDR2 YNNKEL (reference sequence). The CDR3 has 16 amino acids. The V end lost 1 base, the J end lost 7 bases, and 19 bases lay between the germline ends.

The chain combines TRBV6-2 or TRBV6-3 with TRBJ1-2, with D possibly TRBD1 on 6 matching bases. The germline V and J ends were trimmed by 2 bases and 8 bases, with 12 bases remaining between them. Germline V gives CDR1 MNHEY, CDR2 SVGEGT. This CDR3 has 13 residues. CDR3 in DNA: TGTGCCAGCAGTTACGGGACAAAGCTAGGCTACACCTTC. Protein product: CASSYGTKLGYTF.

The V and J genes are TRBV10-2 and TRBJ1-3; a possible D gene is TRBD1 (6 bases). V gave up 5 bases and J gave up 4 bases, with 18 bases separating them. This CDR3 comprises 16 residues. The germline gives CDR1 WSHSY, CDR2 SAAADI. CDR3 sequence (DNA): TGCGCCAGCAGTCACCACCGTAGGACAGTAGGAAACACCATATATTTT. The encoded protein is CASSHHRRTVGNTIYF.

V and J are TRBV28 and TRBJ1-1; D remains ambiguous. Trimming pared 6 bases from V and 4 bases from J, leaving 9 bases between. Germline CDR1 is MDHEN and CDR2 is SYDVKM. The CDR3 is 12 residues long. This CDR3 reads CASRRMGTEAFF. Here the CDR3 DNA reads TGTGCCAGCAGGAGGATGGGCACTGAAGCTTTCTTT.

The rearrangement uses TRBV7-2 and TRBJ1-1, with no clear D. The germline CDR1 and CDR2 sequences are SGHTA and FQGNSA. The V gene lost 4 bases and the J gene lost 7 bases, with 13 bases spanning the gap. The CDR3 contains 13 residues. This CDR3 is CASSSPGGVEAFF. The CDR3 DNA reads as TGTGCCAGCAGCTCTCCCGGCGGGGTTGAAGCTTTCTTT.

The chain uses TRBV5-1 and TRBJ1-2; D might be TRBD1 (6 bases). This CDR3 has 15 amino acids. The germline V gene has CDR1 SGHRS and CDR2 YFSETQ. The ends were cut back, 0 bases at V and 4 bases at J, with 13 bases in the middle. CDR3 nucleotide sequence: TGCGCCAGCAGCTTGGTAGGGGGATTCGGCTATGGCTACACCTTC. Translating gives CASSLVGGFGYGYTF.

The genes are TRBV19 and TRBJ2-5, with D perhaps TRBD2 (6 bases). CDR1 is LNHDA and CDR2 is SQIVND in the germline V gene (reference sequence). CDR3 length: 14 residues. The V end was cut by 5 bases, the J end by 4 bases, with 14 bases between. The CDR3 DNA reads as TGTGCCAGTAGTTCTACCAGGAGGGGAGAGACCCAGTACTTC. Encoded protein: CASSSTRRGETQYF.

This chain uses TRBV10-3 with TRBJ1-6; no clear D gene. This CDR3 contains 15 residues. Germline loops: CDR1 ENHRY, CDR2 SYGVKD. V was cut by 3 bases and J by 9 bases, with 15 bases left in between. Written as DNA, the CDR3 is TGTGCCATCAGTGAACAAGAGGGCGATCGTTCACCCCTCCACTTT. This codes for CAISEQEGDRSPLHF.

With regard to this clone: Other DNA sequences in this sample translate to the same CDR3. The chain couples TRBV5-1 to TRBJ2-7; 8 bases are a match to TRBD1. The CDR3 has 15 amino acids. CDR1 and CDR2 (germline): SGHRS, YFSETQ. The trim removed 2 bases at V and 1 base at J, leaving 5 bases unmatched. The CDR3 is CASSLGQGLSYEQYF. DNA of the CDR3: TGCGCCAGCAGCTTAGGACAGGGCCTATCCTACGAGCAGTACTTC.

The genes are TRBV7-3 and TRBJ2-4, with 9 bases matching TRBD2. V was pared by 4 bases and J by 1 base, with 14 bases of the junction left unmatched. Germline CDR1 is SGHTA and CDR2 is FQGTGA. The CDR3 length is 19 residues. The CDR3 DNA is TGTGCCAGCAGCTGTCGACTAGCGGAAACCAGCCACGCCAAAAACATTCAGTACTTC. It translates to CASSCRLAETSHAKNIQYF.

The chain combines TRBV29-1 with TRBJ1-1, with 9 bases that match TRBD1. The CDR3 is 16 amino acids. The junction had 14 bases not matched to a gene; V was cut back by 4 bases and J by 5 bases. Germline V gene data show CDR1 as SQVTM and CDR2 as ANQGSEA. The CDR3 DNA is TGCAGCGTTGTAGATCTGACAGGGGGTTCGAATACTGAAGCTTTCTTT. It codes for CSVVDLTGGSNTEAFF. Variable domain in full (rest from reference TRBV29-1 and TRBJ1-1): SAVISQKPSRDICQRGTSLTIQCQVDSQVTMMFWYRQQPGQSLTLIATANQGSEATYESGFVIDKFPISRPNLTFSTLTVSNMSPEDSSIYLCSVVDLTGGSNTEAFFGQGTRLTVV.

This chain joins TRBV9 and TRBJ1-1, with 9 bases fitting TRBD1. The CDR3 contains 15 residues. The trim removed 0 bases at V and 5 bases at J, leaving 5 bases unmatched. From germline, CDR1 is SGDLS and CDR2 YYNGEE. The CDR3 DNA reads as TGTGCCAGCAGCGTAGAGGGACAGGGAACAACTGAAGCTTTCTTT. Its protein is CASSVEGQGTTEAFF.

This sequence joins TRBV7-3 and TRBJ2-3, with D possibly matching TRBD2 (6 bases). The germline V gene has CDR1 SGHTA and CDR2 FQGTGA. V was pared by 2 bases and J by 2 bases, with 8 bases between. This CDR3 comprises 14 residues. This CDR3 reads CASSLGTSTDTQYF. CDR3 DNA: TGTGCCAGCAGCTTAGGGACTTCCACAGATACGCAGTATTTT.

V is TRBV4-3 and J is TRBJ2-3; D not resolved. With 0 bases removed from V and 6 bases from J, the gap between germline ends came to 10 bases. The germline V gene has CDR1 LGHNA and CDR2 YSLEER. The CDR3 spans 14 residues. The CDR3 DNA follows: TGCGCCAGCAGCCAAGATCCAGGTTTGGATACGCAGTATTTT. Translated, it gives CASSQDPGLDTQYF.

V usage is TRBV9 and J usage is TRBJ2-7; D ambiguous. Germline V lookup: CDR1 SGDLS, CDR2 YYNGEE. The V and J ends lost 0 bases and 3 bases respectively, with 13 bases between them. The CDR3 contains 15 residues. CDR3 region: CASSVAIASLYEQYF. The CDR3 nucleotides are TGTGCCAGCAGCGTAGCTATAGCATCCCTCTACGAGCAGTACTTC. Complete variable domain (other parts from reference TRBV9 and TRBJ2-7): DSGVTQTPKHLITATGQRVTLRCSPRSGDLSVYWYQQSLDQGLQFLIQYYNGEERAKGNILERFSAQQFPDLHSELNLSSLELGDSALYFCASSVAIASLYEQYFGPGTRLTVT.

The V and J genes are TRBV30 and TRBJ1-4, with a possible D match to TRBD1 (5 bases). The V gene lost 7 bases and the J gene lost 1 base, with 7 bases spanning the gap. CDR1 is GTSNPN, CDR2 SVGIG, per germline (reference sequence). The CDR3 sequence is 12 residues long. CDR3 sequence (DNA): TGTGCCTCGACAGTAACTAATGAAAAACTGTTTTTT. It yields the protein CASTVTNEKLFF. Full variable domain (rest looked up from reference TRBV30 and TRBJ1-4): SQTIHQWPATLVQPVGSPLSLECTVEGTSNPNLYWYRQAAGRGLQLLFYSVGIGQISSEVPQNLSASRPQDRQFILSSKKLLLSDSGFYLCASTVTNEKLFFGSGTQLSVL.

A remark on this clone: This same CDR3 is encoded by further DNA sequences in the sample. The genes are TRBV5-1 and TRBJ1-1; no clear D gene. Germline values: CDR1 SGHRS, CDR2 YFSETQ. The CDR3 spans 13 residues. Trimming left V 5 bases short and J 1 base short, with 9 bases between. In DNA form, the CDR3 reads TGCGCCAGCAGTTTCGCAGGGAACACTGAAGCTTTCTTT. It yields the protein CASSFAGNTEAFF.

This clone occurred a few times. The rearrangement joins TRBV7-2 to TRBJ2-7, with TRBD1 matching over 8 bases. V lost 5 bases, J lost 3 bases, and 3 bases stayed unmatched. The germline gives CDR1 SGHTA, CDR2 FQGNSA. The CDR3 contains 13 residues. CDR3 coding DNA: TGTGCCAGCAGCCGGGACAGGTACTACGAGCAGTACTTC. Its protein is CASSRDRYYEQYF.

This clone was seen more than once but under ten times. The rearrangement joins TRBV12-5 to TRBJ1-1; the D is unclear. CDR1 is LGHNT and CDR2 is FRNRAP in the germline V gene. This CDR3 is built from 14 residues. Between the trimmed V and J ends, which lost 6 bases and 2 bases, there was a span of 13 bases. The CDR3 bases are TGTGCTAGTGGCCCACCGACTGCTAACACTGAAGCTTTCTTT. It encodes CASGPPTANTEAFF.